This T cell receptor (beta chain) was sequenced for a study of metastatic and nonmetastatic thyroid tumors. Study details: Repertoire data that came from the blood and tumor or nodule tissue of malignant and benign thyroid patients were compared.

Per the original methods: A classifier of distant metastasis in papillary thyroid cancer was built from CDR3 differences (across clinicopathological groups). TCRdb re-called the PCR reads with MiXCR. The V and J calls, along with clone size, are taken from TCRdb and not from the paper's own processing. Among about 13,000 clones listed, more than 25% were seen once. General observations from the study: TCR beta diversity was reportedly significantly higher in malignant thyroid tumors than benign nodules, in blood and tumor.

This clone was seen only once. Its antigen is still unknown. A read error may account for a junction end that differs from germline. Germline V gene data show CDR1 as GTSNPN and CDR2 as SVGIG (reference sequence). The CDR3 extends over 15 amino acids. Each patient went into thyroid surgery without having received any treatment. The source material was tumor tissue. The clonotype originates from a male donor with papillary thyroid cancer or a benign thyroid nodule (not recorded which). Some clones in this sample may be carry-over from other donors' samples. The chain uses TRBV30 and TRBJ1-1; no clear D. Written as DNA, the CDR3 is TGTGCCTGGAGTGTACTAAACGGGTGGAACCCTGAAGCTTTCTTT. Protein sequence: CAWSVLNGWNPEAFF.